This is a list of T cell receptor beta chains from one sample in a study of cytomegalovirus exposure and HLA in healthy donors. Data came from immunoSEQ multiplex PCR; TCRdb stores just in-frame clones and leaves some out. The sample lists approximately 44,000 clones, around two thirds occurring once. Sequencing was performed on PBMCs. These receptor sequences come from a human donor in good health. CDR3s include the opening cysteine and the closing phenylalanine or tryptophan. Fields, in order: D gene, J gene, V gene, clone size, CDR3 protein, CDR3 DNA. D genes are given only for firm matches. Clone size is shown for a subset of rows, as once, few, many or a class of expanded clone.

d_gene: .; j_gene: TRBJ1-6; v_gene: TRBV4-1; abundance: .; CDR3aa: CASSWGVGSPLHF; CDR3nt: TGCGCCAGCAGCTGGGGGGTTGGGTCACCCCTCCACTTT
d_gene: .; j_gene: TRBJ2-1; v_gene: TRBV29-1; abundance: few; CDR3aa: CSVEGTLYNEQFF; CDR3nt: TGCAGCGTTGAAGGGACTCTCTACAATGAGCAGTTCTTC
d_gene: TRBD1; j_gene: TRBJ1-1; v_gene: TRBV18; abundance: .; CDR3aa: CASSPSDRALFFF; CDR3nt: TGTGCCAGCTCACCGAGCGACAGGGCCCTCTTTTTCTTT
d_gene: .; j_gene: TRBJ2-2; v_gene: TRBV7-6; abundance: .; CDR3aa: CASSLRPGELFF; CDR3nt: TGTGCCAGCAGCTTACGTCCCGGGGAGCTGTTTTTT
d_gene: TRBD1; j_gene: TRBJ2-6; v_gene: TRBV6-6; abundance: .; CDR3aa: CASSRDTGAGASVLTF; CDR3nt: TGTGCCAGCAGTCGCGATACAGGGGCCGGGGCCAGCGTCCTGACTTTC
d_gene: .; j_gene: TRBJ1-6; v_gene: TRBV5-1; abundance: .; CDR3aa: CASSLVGSNSPLHF; CDR3nt: TGCGCCAGCAGCTTGGTGGGCTCGAATTCACCCCTCCACTTT
d_gene: .; j_gene: TRBJ1-1; v_gene: TRBV13; abundance: .; CDR3aa: CASTPGGNTEAFF; CDR3nt: TGTGCCAGCACCCCCGGCGGAAACACTGAAGCTTTCTTT
d_gene: TRBD2; j_gene: TRBJ2-7; v_gene: TRBV4-2; abundance: .; CDR3aa: CASSQVNGGNEQYF; CDR3nt: TGTGCCAGCAGCCAAGTGAACGGGGGGAACGAGCAGTACTTC
d_gene: .; j_gene: TRBJ1-2; v_gene: TRBV7-2; abundance: .; CDR3aa: CASSLVAASIYGYTF; CDR3nt: TGTGCCAGCAGCTTAGTAGCGGCGAGTATCTATGGCTACACCTTC
d_gene: .; j_gene: TRBJ1-6; v_gene: TRBV4-1; abundance: .; CDR3aa: CASSQHYSSPLHF; CDR3nt: TGCGCCAGCAGCCAACACTATTCTTCACCCCTCCACTTT
d_gene: .; j_gene: TRBJ2-3; v_gene: TRBV7-2; abundance: .; CDR3aa: CATLGPGGGSDTQYF; CDR3nt: TGTGCCACCCTCGGACCCGGAGGAGGGTCAGATACGCAGTATTTT
d_gene: TRBD2; j_gene: TRBJ2-5; v_gene: TRBV25-1; abundance: .; CDR3aa: CASSEALAVRETQYF; CDR3nt: TGTGCCAGCAGTGAAGCACTAGCGGTTAGAGAGACCCAGTACTTC
d_gene: .; j_gene: TRBJ1-1; v_gene: TRBV28; abundance: .; CDR3aa: CASTQGGADTEAFF; CDR3nt: TGTGCCAGCACCCAAGGGGGGGCCGACACTGAAGCTTTCTTT
d_gene: TRBD1; j_gene: TRBJ2-6; v_gene: TRBV30; abundance: .; CDR3aa: CASGQGMVNVLTF; CDR3nt: TGTGCCTCTGGACAGGGTATGGTCAACGTCCTGACTTTC
d_gene: TRBD2; j_gene: TRBJ2-7; v_gene: TRBV9; abundance: .; CDR3aa: CASSVSGGAGYEQYF; CDR3nt: TGTGCCAGCAGCGTAAGCGGGGGGGCCGGCTACGAGCAGTACTTC
d_gene: TRBD1; j_gene: TRBJ2-2; v_gene: TRBV10-3; abundance: .; CDR3aa: CAIRGQDGFGELFF; CDR3nt: TGTGCCATCAGGGGACAGGATGGGTTCGGGGAGCTGTTTTTT
d_gene: .; j_gene: TRBJ1-2; v_gene: TRBV30; abundance: .; CDR3aa: CAWSVAPGIYGYTF; CDR3nt: TGTGCCTGGAGTGTAGCCCCCGGGATCTATGGCTACACCTTC
d_gene: TRBD2; j_gene: TRBJ2-1; v_gene: TRBV11-2; abundance: .; CDR3aa: CASSPVGGVEQFF; CDR3nt: TGTGCCAGCAGCCCGGTCGGGGGGGTTGAGCAGTTCTTC
d_gene: .; j_gene: TRBJ2-3; v_gene: TRBV30; abundance: once; CDR3aa: CAWSLRVTDTQYF; CDR3nt: TGTGCCTGGAGTCTGAGGGTCACAGATACGCAGTATTTT
d_gene: .; j_gene: TRBJ2-5; v_gene: TRBV7-9; abundance: .; CDR3aa: CASSLDQGSETQYF; CDR3nt: TGTGCCAGCAGCTTAGACCAGGGGTCAGAGACCCAGTACTTC
d_gene: .; j_gene: TRBJ1-4; v_gene: TRBV30; abundance: .; CDR3aa: CAWSEGLTNEKLFF; CDR3nt: TGTGCCTGGAGTGAGGGACTGACTAATGAAAAACTGTTTTTT
d_gene: TRBD1; j_gene: TRBJ1-3; v_gene: TRBV11-2; abundance: .; CDR3aa: CASSRLTGGGNTIYF; CDR3nt: TGTGCCAGCAGCCGGTTAACAGGGGGCGGAAACACCATATATTTT
d_gene: .; j_gene: TRBJ2-7; v_gene: TRBV5-1; abundance: .; CDR3aa: CASSSIPGQSYEQYF; CDR3nt: TGCGCCAGCAGTTCTATACCAGGACAGTCCTACGAGCAGTACTTC
d_gene: TRBD1; j_gene: TRBJ2-5; v_gene: TRBV5-1; abundance: .; CDR3aa: CASSDPQGSETQYF; CDR3nt: TGCGCCAGCAGCGACCCACAGGGGTCGGAGACCCAGTACTTC
d_gene: .; j_gene: TRBJ1-5; v_gene: TRBV28; abundance: .; CDR3aa: CASSLGDTVGYQPQHF; CDR3nt: TGTGCCAGCAGTTTAGGGGACACGGTCGGGTATCAGCCCCAGCATTTT
d_gene: .; j_gene: TRBJ1-4; v_gene: TRBV28; abundance: .; CDR3aa: CASTYLEGGAEKLFF; CDR3nt: TGTGCCAGCACCTACCTGGAAGGGGGTGCTGAAAAACTGTTTTTT
d_gene: TRBD2; j_gene: TRBJ2-5; v_gene: TRBV6-1; abundance: .; CDR3aa: CASRPRGLVTETQYF; CDR3nt: TGTGCCAGCAGGCCCAGGGGACTAGTAACCGAGACCCAGTACTTC
d_gene: TRBD2; j_gene: TRBJ2-5; v_gene: TRBV7-8; abundance: .; CDR3aa: CASSLFGTSRDGETQYF; CDR3nt: TGTGCCAGCAGCCTCTTCGGGACTAGCCGAGATGGGGAGACCCAGTACTTC
d_gene: .; j_gene: TRBJ1-1; v_gene: TRBV6-5; abundance: .; CDR3aa: CASSYSANTEAFF; CDR3nt: TGTGCCAGCAGTTACTCGGCGAACACTGAAGCTTTCTTT
d_gene: TRBD2; j_gene: TRBJ2-5; v_gene: TRBV15; abundance: .; CDR3aa: CATSRAWGGPKETQYF; CDR3nt: TGTGCCACCAGCAGGGCCTGGGGGGGACCGAAAGAGACCCAGTACTTC
d_gene: .; j_gene: TRBJ1-1; v_gene: TRBV5-6; abundance: .; CDR3aa: CASSLAGGPQNTEAFF; CDR3nt: TGTGCCAGCAGCTTGGCGGGGGGGCCCCAAAACACTGAAGCTTTCTTT
d_gene: .; j_gene: TRBJ1-1; v_gene: TRBV5-5; abundance: .; CDR3aa: CASSPDWNTEAFF; CDR3nt: TGTGCCAGCAGCCCTGACTGGAACACTGAAGCTTTCTTT
d_gene: .; j_gene: TRBJ2-5; v_gene: TRBV5-4; abundance: .; CDR3aa: CASSLRWREETQYF; CDR3nt: TGTGCCAGCTCCCTAAGGTGGAGAGAGGAGACCCAGTACTTC
d_gene: TRBD2; j_gene: TRBJ2-5; v_gene: TRBV28; abundance: .; CDR3aa: CASSPASGGRETQYF; CDR3nt: TGTGCCAGCAGTCCCGCTAGCGGGGGGCGAGAGACCCAGTACTTC
d_gene: .; j_gene: TRBJ2-2; v_gene: TRBV7-8; abundance: .; CDR3aa: CASSLAGTPTGELFF; CDR3nt: TGTGCCAGCAGCTTGGCGGGGACGCCAACCGGGGAGCTGTTTTTT
d_gene: .; j_gene: TRBJ1-2; v_gene: TRBV10-3; abundance: .; CDR3aa: CAISESGGAYGYTF; CDR3nt: TGTGCCATCAGTGAGTCAGGCGGGGCCTATGGCTACACCTTC
d_gene: TRBD2; j_gene: TRBJ2-3; v_gene: TRBV4-2; abundance: .; CDR3aa: CASSQRLAGGLSLTDTQYF; CDR3nt: TGTGCCAGCAGCCAGAGGCTAGCGGGGGGGTTATCCCTCACAGATACGCAGTATTTT
d_gene: TRBD1; j_gene: TRBJ1-2; v_gene: TRBV6-5; abundance: few; CDR3aa: CASRPPGTGGQGTF; CDR3nt: TGTGCCAGCAGACCCCCCGGGACAGGGGGACAAGGCACCTTC
d_gene: .; j_gene: TRBJ1-2; v_gene: TRBV5-6; abundance: .; CDR3aa: CASSLTNYGYTF; CDR3nt: TGTGCCAGCAGCCTTACAAACTATGGCTACACCTTC
d_gene: .; j_gene: TRBJ2-1; v_gene: TRBV5-1; abundance: .; CDR3aa: CASSLASTGYNEQFF; CDR3nt: TGCGCCAGCAGCTTGGCCTCTACGGGTTACAATGAGCAGTTCTTC
d_gene: .; j_gene: TRBJ1-2; v_gene: TRBV23-1; abundance: once; CDR3aa: CASSLSPTTGPGYTF; CDR3nt: TGCGCCAGCAGTCTCTCCCCGACCACAGGGCCTGGCTACACCTTC
d_gene: .; j_gene: TRBJ2-7; v_gene: TRBV6-5; abundance: .; CDR3aa: CASSYGGRQSYEQYF; CDR3nt: TGTGCCAGCAGTTACGGCGGCCGACAGTCCTACGAGCAGTACTTC
d_gene: .; j_gene: TRBJ2-3; v_gene: TRBV6-1; abundance: .; CDR3aa: CASSDGGGPDTQYF; CDR3nt: TGTGCCAGCAGTGATGGGGGGGGGCCAGATACGCAGTATTTT
d_gene: TRBD2; j_gene: TRBJ2-3; v_gene: TRBV4-2; abundance: .; CDR3aa: CASSPRPFTSGGTDTQYF; CDR3nt: TGTGCCAGCAGCCCCCGACCCTTTACTAGCGGCGGCACAGATACGCAGTATTTT
d_gene: .; j_gene: TRBJ2-5; v_gene: TRBV4-2; abundance: .; CDR3aa: CASSQGTGGGETQYF; CDR3nt: TGTGCCAGCAGCCAAGGAACAGGGGGGGGAGAGACCCAGTACTTC
d_gene: TRBD1; j_gene: TRBJ1-1; v_gene: TRBV5-1; abundance: .; CDR3aa: CASSLKNGDREVFF; CDR3nt: TGCGCCAGCAGCTTGAAGAACGGTGACAGGGAGGTTTTCTTT
d_gene: TRBD2; j_gene: TRBJ2-5; v_gene: TRBV11-2; abundance: .; CDR3aa: CASSLFGASGGAGETQYF; CDR3nt: TGTGCCAGCAGTCTCTTCGGGGCTAGCGGGGGGGCCGGGGAGACCCAGTACTTC
d_gene: TRBD1; j_gene: TRBJ2-7; v_gene: TRBV15; abundance: .; CDR3aa: CATSATDRAPYEQYF; CDR3nt: TGTGCCACCAGCGCGACCGACAGGGCACCCTACGAGCAGTACTTC
d_gene: TRBD1; j_gene: TRBJ2-5; v_gene: TRBV15; abundance: .; CDR3aa: CATSIRTGEETQYF; CDR3nt: TGTGCCACCAGCATACGGACAGGGGAAGAGACCCAGTACTTC
d_gene: .; j_gene: TRBJ1-6; v_gene: TRBV2; abundance: .; CDR3aa: CASSERQGVNSPLHF; CDR3nt: TGTGCCAGCAGTGAACGGCAAGGGGTTAATTCACCCCTCCACTTT
d_gene: TRBD2; j_gene: TRBJ2-7; v_gene: TRBV4-2; abundance: few; CDR3aa: CASSPRTGGYEQYF; CDR3nt: TGTGCCAGCAGCCCCAGGACGGGAGGGTACGAGCAGTACTTC
d_gene: .; j_gene: TRBJ1-4; v_gene: TRBV7-9; abundance: few; CDR3aa: CASSLGNTEGEKLFF; CDR3nt: TGTGCCAGCAGCTTAGGGAATACGGAGGGAGAAAAACTGTTTTTT
d_gene: .; j_gene: TRBJ2-1; v_gene: TRBV15; abundance: .; CDR3aa: CATSRDRGSYNEQFF; CDR3nt: TGTGCCACCAGCAGAGATCGAGGGTCCTACAATGAGCAGTTCTTC
d_gene: .; j_gene: TRBJ1-1; v_gene: TRBV6-1; abundance: .; CDR3aa: CASTREGTEAFF; CDR3nt: TGTGCCAGCACTAGGGAGGGCACTGAAGCTTTCTTT
d_gene: .; j_gene: TRBJ2-1; v_gene: TRBV10-3; abundance: .; CDR3aa: CAISESLEGAVF; CDR3nt: TGTGCCATCAGTGAGTCCTTGGAGGGCGCGGTCTTC
d_gene: .; j_gene: TRBJ2-7; v_gene: TRBV7-9; abundance: .; CDR3aa: CASSLGQYGYEQYF; CDR3nt: TGTGCCAGCAGCTTAGGACAGTATGGCTACGAGCAGTACTTC
d_gene: TRBD1; j_gene: TRBJ2-5; v_gene: TRBV7-8; abundance: .; CDR3aa: CASSLTTQGARETQYF; CDR3nt: TGTGCCAGCAGCTTAACGACCCAGGGGGCCAGGGAGACCCAGTACTTC
d_gene: .; j_gene: TRBJ1-6; v_gene: TRBV30; abundance: few; CDR3aa: CAWSISPGYNSPLHF; CDR3nt: TGTGCCTGGAGTATCTCCCCGGGGTATAATTCACCCCTCCACTTT